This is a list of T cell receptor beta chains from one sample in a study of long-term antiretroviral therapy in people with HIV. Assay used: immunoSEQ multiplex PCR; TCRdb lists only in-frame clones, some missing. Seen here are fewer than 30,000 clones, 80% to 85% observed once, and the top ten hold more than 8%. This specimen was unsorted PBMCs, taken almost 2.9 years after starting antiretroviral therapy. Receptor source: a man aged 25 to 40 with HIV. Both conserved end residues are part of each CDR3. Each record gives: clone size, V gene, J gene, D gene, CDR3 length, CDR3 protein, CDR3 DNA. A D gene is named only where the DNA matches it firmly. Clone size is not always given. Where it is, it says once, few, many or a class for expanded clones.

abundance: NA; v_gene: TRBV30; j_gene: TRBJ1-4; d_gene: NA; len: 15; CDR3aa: CAWNSIRGTNEKLFF; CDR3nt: TGTGCCTGGAACTCCATTAGGGGAACTAATGAAAAACTGTTTTTT
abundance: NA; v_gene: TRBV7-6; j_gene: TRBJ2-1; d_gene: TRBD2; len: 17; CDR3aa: CASSTLQLAGHHNEQFF; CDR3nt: TGTGCCAGCAGCACACTCCAACTAGCGGGGCACCACAATGAGCAGTTCTTC
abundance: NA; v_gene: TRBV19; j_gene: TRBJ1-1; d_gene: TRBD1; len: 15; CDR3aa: CASSDPGGQGPEAFF; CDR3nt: TGTGCCAGTAGTGACCCCGGGGGACAGGGCCCTGAAGCTTTCTTT
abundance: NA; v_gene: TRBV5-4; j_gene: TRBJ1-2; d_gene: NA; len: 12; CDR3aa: CASGETAYGYTF; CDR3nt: TGTGCCAGCGGTGAGACAGCCTATGGCTACACCTTC
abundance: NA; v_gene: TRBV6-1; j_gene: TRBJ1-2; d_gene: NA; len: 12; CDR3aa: CASRGRVYGYTF; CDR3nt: TGTGCCAGCAGGGGACGCGTCTATGGCTACACCTTC
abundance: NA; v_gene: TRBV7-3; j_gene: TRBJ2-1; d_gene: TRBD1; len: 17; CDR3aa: CASSLKGGDRGWHEQFF; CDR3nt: TGTGCCAGCAGCTTAAAGGGCGGGGACAGGGGGTGGCATGAGCAGTTCTTC
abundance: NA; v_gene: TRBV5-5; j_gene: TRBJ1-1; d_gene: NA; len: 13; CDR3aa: CASSTDWNTEAFF; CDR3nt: TGTGCCAGCAGCACCGACTGGAACACTGAAGCTTTCTTT
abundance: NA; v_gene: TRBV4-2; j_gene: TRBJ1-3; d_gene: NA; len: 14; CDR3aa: CASSPLEGGNTIYF; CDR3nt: TGTGCCAGCAGCCCCTTGGAGGGTGGAAACACCATATATTTT
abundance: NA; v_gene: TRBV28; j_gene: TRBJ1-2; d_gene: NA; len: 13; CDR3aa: CASTLRGNYGYTF; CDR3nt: TGTGCCAGCACCCTTCGGGGTAACTATGGCTACACCTTC
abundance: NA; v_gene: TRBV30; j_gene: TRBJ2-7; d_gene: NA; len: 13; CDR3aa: CAWFWVSIYEQYF; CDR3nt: TGTGCCTGGTTCTGGGTGAGTATCTACGAGCAGTACTTC
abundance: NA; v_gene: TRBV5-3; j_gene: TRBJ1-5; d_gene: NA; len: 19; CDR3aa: CARSLGWGRGPPSNQPQHF; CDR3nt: TGTGCCAGAAGCTTGGGTTGGGGGCGGGGCCCACCTTCCAATCAGCCCCAGCATTTT
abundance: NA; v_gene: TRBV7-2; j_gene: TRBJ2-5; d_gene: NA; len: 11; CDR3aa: CASSPKETQYF; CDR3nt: TGTGCCAGCAGCCCTAAAGAGACCCAGTACTTC
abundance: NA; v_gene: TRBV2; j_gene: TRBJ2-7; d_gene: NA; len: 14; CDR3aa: CASTPPDSPYEQYF; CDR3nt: TGTGCCAGCACCCCCCCGGACAGCCCCTACGAGCAGTACTTC
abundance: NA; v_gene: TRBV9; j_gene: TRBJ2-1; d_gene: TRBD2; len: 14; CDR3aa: CASSASGKVDEQFF; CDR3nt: TGTGCCAGCAGCGCTAGCGGGAAGGTCGATGAGCAGTTCTTC
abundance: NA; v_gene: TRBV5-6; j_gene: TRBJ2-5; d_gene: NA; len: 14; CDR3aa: CASSFGTLQETQYF; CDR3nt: TGTGCCAGCAGCTTCGGGACCCTCCAAGAGACCCAGTACTTC
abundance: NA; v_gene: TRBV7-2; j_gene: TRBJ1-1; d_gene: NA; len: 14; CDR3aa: CASSFQGLGTEAFF; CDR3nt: TGTGCCAGCAGCTTCCAGGGGCTAGGGACTGAAGCTTTCTTT
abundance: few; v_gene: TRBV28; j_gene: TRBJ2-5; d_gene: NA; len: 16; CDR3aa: CASSVTGGALQETQYF; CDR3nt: TGTGCCAGCAGTGTGACAGGTGGAGCCCTCCAAGAGACCCAGTACTTC
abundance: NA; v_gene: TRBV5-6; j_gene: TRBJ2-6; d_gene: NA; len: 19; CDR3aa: CASSLVVARGAQGANVLTF; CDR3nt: TGTGCCAGCAGCTTGGTGGTGGCTCGGGGGGCGCAAGGGGCCAACGTCCTGACTTTC
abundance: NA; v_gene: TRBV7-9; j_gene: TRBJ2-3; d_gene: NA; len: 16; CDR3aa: CASSLGLLDSTDTQYF; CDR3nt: TGTGCCAGCAGCTTAGGACTGCTGGACTCCACAGATACGCAGTATTTT
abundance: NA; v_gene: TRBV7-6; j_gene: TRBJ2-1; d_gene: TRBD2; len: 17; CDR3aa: CASSGMTSGSSYNEQFF; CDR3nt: TGTGCCAGCAGCGGTATGACTAGCGGGAGTTCTTACAATGAGCAGTTCTTC
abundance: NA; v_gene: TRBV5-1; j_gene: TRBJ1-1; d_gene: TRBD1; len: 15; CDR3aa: CASSWQGAMNTEAFF; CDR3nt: TGCGCCAGCAGCTGGCAGGGGGCTATGAACACTGAAGCTTTCTTT
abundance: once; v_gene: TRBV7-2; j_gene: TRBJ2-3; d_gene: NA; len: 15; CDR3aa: CASSLAPGITDTQYF; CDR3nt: TGTGCCAGCAGCTTGGCCCCGGGGATCACAGATACGCAGTATTTT
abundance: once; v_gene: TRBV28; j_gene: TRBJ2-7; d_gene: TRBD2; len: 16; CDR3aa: CASSLWGGSGSGEQYF; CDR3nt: TGTGCCAGCAGTTTATGGGGGGGGAGCGGGAGTGGTGAGCAGTACTTC
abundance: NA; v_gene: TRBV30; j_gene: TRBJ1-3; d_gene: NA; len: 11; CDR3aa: CAWGGSDTIYF; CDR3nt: TGTGCCTGGGGAGGGTCAGACACCATATATTTT
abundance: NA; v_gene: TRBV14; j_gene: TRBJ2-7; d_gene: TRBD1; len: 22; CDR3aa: CASSQEFGRSGQVSSSSYEQYF; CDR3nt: TGTGCCAGCAGCCAAGAATTCGGGCGCTCGGGACAGGTATCCTCCAGCTCCTACGAGCAGTACTTC
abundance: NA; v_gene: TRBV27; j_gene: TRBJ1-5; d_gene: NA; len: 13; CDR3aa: CASSWDSNQPQHF; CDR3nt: TGTGCCAGCAGTTGGGACAGCAATCAGCCCCAGCATTTT
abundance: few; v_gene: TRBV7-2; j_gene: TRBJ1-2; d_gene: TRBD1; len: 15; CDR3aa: CASTLNTGGSGGYTF; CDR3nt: TGTGCCAGCACCCTAAATACAGGGGGAAGCGGTGGCTACACCTTC
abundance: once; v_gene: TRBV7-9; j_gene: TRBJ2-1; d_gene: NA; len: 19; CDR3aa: CASSSRPTATPSLYNEQFF; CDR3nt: TGTGCCAGCAGCTCCCGGCCAACAGCCACTCCGTCTTTGTACAATGAGCAGTTCTTC
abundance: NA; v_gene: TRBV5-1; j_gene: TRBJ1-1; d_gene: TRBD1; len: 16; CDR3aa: CASSLWDRGQNTEAFF; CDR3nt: TGCGCCAGCAGCTTGTGGGACAGGGGGCAGAACACTGAAGCTTTCTTT
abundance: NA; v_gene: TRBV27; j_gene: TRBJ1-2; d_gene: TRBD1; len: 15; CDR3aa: CASKRDRTTNYGYTF; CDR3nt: TGTGCCAGCAAAAGGGACAGGACAACTAACTATGGCTACACCTTC
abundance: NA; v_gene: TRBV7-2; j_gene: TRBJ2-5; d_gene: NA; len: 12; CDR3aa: CASSLVVGTQYF; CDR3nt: TGTGCCAGCAGCTTAGTGGTTGGGACCCAGTACTTC